A selection of T cell receptor beta chains follows, all from one sample in a study of OX40 agonist ivuxolimab in advanced cancers. Assay used: immunoSEQ multiplex PCR; TCRdb lists only in-frame clones, some missing. The table records 20,000 or so clones, 65% to 85% of them present only once. The material sequenced was CD4+ or CD8+ T cells sorted from blood, taken in a trial of the OX40 agonist ivuxolimab. Every receptor here comes from an adult with an advanced solid tumor such as melanoma, head and neck, liver or kidney cancer. Each CDR3 is given with its conserved first and last residue. Fields, in order: V gene, D gene, J gene, clone size, CDR3 DNA, CDR3 protein. A D gene is named only where the DNA matches it firmly. Rows may omit the clone size; those that give it use once, few, many or a size class.

>TRBV9|.|TRBJ2-3|.
TGTGCCAGCAGCTACTTAGGACGGGCGGGAGATACGCAGTATTTT
CASSYLGRAGDTQYF
>TRBV7-9|.|TRBJ2-7|.
TGTGCCAGCAGCTCGGACCCTTGGGAGCAGTACTTC
CASSSDPWEQYF
>TRBV18|TRBD1|TRBJ2-7|once
TGTGCCAGCTCACCTCGAAGTCAGGGGGCCTATGAGCAGTACTTC
CASSPRSQGAYEQYF
>TRBV9|.|TRBJ2-7|.
TGTGCCAGCAGCCCCCCTGGACCTGGCGAGCAGTACTTC
CASSPPGPGEQYF
>TRBV6-1|TRBD2|TRBJ2-1|once
TGTGCCAGCACTAGCGGGAGTAGGTACAATGAGCAGTTCTTC
CASTSGSRYNEQFF
>TRBV11-2|.|TRBJ1-1|.
TGTGCCAGCAGGCCAGTGGGAAGGGCCACTGAAGCTTTCTTT
CASRPVGRATEAFF
>TRBV21-1|.|TRBJ1-3|.
TGTGCCAGCAGCAAAGGGAAGGGAAGCTCTGGAAACACCATATATTTT
CASSKGKGSSGNTIYF
>TRBV10-1|.|TRBJ2-1|.
TGCGCCAGCAGTGAGTCATACGGGTCAATGGTTGAGCAGTTCTTC
CASSESYGSMVEQFF
>TRBV9|.|TRBJ2-6|.
TGTGCCAGCAGCTCGACCGGGACCGCGGGATCTGGGGCCAACGTCCTGACTTTC
CASSSTGTAGSGANVLTF
>TRBV6-1|.|TRBJ2-2|.
TGTGCCAGCATCGTTAGGGAGACCGGGGAGCTGTTTTTT
CASIVRETGELFF
>TRBV9|.|TRBJ2-7|.
TGTGCCAGCAGCGTAGGGCAGGGGAAATGGGAGCAGTACTTC
CASSVGQGKWEQYF
>TRBV28|.|TRBJ2-1|.
TGTGCCAGCACCCCAGGGGATGAGCAGTTCTTC
CASTPGDEQFF
>TRBV2|TRBD1|TRBJ1-2|.
TGTGCCAGCAGTTACGGACAGGGGGACTATGGCTACACCTTC
CASSYGQGDYGYTF
>TRBV5-6|TRBD1|TRBJ2-1|.
TGTGCCAGCAGCTTCCTCCCTTGGACAGGGATTAACAATGAGCAGTTCTTC
CASSFLPWTGINNEQFF
>TRBV2|TRBD1|TRBJ2-1|once
TGTGCCAGCAGTCCTGGACAGGGGGCTCACAATGAGCAGTTCTTC
CASSPGQGAHNEQFF
>TRBV7-8|.|TRBJ2-3|.
TGTGCCAGCAGCCCTCGGGGAGGGGGCTACGAGGATACGCAGTATTTT
CASSPRGGGYEDTQYF
>TRBV7-6|.|TRBJ2-7|.
TGTGCCAGCAGCCCGAGCGTTGTGGTTGCCAGGGAGCAGTACTTC
CASSPSVVVAREQYF
>TRBV27|.|TRBJ2-7|.
TGTGCCAGCAGTGTCCAGGTGAACTACGAGCAGTACTTC
CASSVQVNYEQYF
>TRBV5-1|.|TRBJ2-7|.
TGCGCCAGCAGCTTGGGGACAGTGTCCTACGAGCAGTACTTC
CASSLGTVSYEQYF
>TRBV7-6|.|TRBJ2-5|medium-sized
TGTGCCAGCAGCGCGGACGTGATGGAGACCCAGTACTTC
CASSADVMETQYF
>TRBV15|.|TRBJ1-1|.
TGTGCCACCAGCAGAGGGGTCGGGGGCAGCACTGAAGCTTTCTTT
CATSRGVGGSTEAFF
>TRBV7-9|.|TRBJ1-5|.
TGTGCCAGCAGCTCCACCGAAATCCGAGATCAGCCCCAGCATTTT
CASSSTEIRDQPQHF
>TRBV5-1|.|TRBJ2-6|.
TGCGCCAGCAGCTTCGGTCAGGACGCTCTCCCCGGGGCCAACGTCCTGACTTTC
CASSFGQDALPGANVLTF
>TRBV14|TRBD1|TRBJ1-2|.
TGTGCCAGCAGCCGCATCGGACAGGGTCTGAGCTACACCTTC
CASSRIGQGLSYTF
>TRBV6-1|.|TRBJ2-5|.
TGTGCCAGCAGGGGGTGGGGCCAAGAGACCCAGTACTTC
CASRGWGQETQYF
>TRBV28|TRBD2|TRBJ2-3|.
TGTGCCAGCAGTTTTGCAAATAGCGGGGGGGGCACAGATACGCAGTATTTT
CASSFANSGGGTDTQYF
>TRBV7-3|TRBD2|TRBJ2-3|.
TGTGCCAGCAGCTCTGGACTAGCGGGGGGTGGAGATACGCAGTATTTT
CASSSGLAGGGDTQYF
>TRBV13|TRBD2|TRBJ2-1|.
TGTGCCAGCAGCCCCCGGACGGGTAGCGGGCTCTACAATGAGCAGTTCTTC
CASSPRTGSGLYNEQFF
>TRBV11-3|.|TRBJ2-3|.
TGTGCCAGCAGCTTAAGGGGGGTGGGCACAGATACGCAGTATTTT
CASSLRGVGTDTQYF
>TRBV9|TRBD2|TRBJ2-1|.
TGTGCCAGTGCCCCCGGGACTAGCGGAATCAATGAGCAGTTCTTC
CASAPGTSGINEQFF
>TRBV5-4|TRBD1|TRBJ1-1|.
TGTGCCAGCAGCTTGGGGACAGGGGGCACTGAAGCTTTCTTT
CASSLGTGGTEAFF
>TRBV4-2|.|TRBJ2-3|.
TGTGCCAGCAGCCAAAGTAGTTCCGGCACAGATACGCAGTATTTT
CASSQSSSGTDTQYF
>TRBV7-8|.|TRBJ2-1|.
TGTGCCAGCAGCCAAGTTAAAGGCCACGCAAATGAGCAGTTCTTC
CASSQVKGHANEQFF